Presented here are 14 T cell receptor beta chains from one specimen sequenced in a study of T cell responses to AZD1222 COVID-19 vaccine. This table comes from immunoSEQ multiplex PCR, and its TCRdb copy is limited to in-frame clones, with some not included. The sample includes 84,000 or so clones, approximately 89% of them seen just once. The source was peripheral blood, collected on day 0 of AZD1222 vaccination. The receptor set was obtained from an adult in good health.

This clone was seen more than once but under ten times. The chain links TRBV7-9 to TRBJ2-3; 9 nucleotides match TRBD2. With 5 bases clipped from V and 4 bases from J, the junction kept 7 bases outside the gene matches. This CDR3 comprises 15 residues. Germline-derived CDR1 and CDR2 are SEHNR and FQNEAQ (reference sequence). This CDR3 reads CASSGGLAPPDTQYF. The CDR3 region has the DNA TGTGCCAGCAGCGGGGGACTAGCTCCTCCAGATACGCAGTATTTT.

The chain employs TRBV2 and TRBJ1-4; D gene unclear. This CDR3 has 17 residues. The ends were cut back, 3 bases at V and 5 bases at J, with 19 bases in the middle. Germline values: CDR1 SNHLY, CDR2 FYNNEI. The CDR3 DNA sequence: TGTGCCAGCAGTGACCAGTCCCCGAATTGGTCGAATGAAAAACTGTTTTTT. Amino acids: CASSDQSPNWSNEKLFF.

Only one count was recorded for this clone. The rearrangement joins TRBV4-1 to TRBJ2-3; tentative D call: TRBD2 (5 bases). Per germline, CDR1 MGHRA and CDR2 YSYEKL. The CDR3 covers 13 residues. Trimming took off 8 bases at V and 3 bases at J, with 12 bases between the two ends. CDR3 region: CASATSGTDTQYF. In nucleotides, the CDR3 is TGCGCCAGCGCTACGTCGGGGACAGATACGCAGTATTTT.

This chain joins TRBV24-1 and TRBJ1-1; a possible D gene is TRBD1 (6 bases). Trimming cost V 4 bases and J 1 base, with 15 bases left between them. This CDR3 comprises 16 residues. Germline V lookup: CDR1 KGHDR, CDR2 SFDVKD. The CDR3 DNA is TGTGCCACCAGTGACCAAGGGGGAGGAGCGAACACTGAAGCTTTCTTT. It specifies CATSDQGGGANTEAFF.

As for this clone: Other DNA sequences in this sample translate to the same CDR3. This chain joins TRBV18 and TRBJ2-3, with 15 bases that match TRBD2. With V trimmed by 2 bases and J by 6 bases, 3 bases remained unmatched. Looked up from germline, CDR1 is KGHSH and CDR2 is LQKENI. CDR3 length: 16 amino acids. The CDR3 region is CASSPGLAGGLDTQYF. The CDR3 DNA sequence: TGTGCCAGCTCACCAGGACTAGCGGGGGGGCTGGATACGCAGTATTTT.

The gene calls are TRBV4-2 and TRBJ2-7; D not certain. CDR1 and CDR2 from the germline V gene are LGHNA and YNFKEQ. This CDR3 is built from 14 residues. Trimming removed 0 bases from V and 7 bases from J, with 13 bases in between. The CDR3 DNA reads TGTGCCAGCAGCCAAGATCGATCCTTGGGGGAGCAGTACTTC. Protein: CASSQDRSLGEQYF.

The chain has TRBV3-1 (or the pseudogene TRBV3-2) and TRBJ2-2; 10 bases are shared with TRBD1. After removal of 4 bases from V and 6 bases from J, the junction contained 5 bases not matched to a gene. The CDR3 is 15 residues long. CDR1 is LGHDT, CDR2 YNNKEL, per germline (reference sequence). The CDR3 protein is CASSPRDRGSGELFF. The CDR3 DNA is TGTGCCAGCAGCCCCCGGGACAGGGGCTCCGGGGAGCTGTTTTTT.

This sequence joins TRBV12-5 and TRBJ1-6; no definite D call. The CDR3 runs to 15 residues. CDR1 and CDR2 from the germline V gene are LGHNT and FRNRAP. Trimming pared 7 bases from V and 8 bases from J, leaving 18 bases between. CDR3 protein: CASAPEPGGHSPLHF. In DNA, the CDR3 is TGTGCTAGTGCTCCGGAGCCGGGAGGACATTCACCCCTCCACTTT.

V gene TRBV3-1 (or the pseudogene TRBV3-2) combines with J gene TRBJ2-5; D is undetermined. Germline CDR1 reads LGHDT; CDR2 reads YNNKEL (reference sequence). The V gene lost 3 bases and the J gene lost 5 bases, with 4 bases spanning the gap. The CDR3 spans 11 residues. This CDR3 is CASSQIETQYF. CDR3 nucleotides: TGTGCCAGCAGCCAGATTGAGACCCAGTACTTC.

About this clone itself: The limits of the CDR3 on the DNA are not certain, so only TCRdb's listed CDR3 is given. V is TRBV21-1 and J is TRBJ1-5; TRBD1, the table's D call, was not compared with the DNA. TRBV21-1 is termed a pseudogene. The CDR3 is 21 amino acids in total, end residues counted. CDR3 in amino acids: CASSKNRVGQGAGSSNQPQHF.

The chain employs TRBV7-9 and TRBJ2-5, with D tentatively TRBD1 or TRBD2 (6 bases each). Per germline, CDR1 SEHNR and CDR2 FQNEAQ (reference sequence). V lost 5 bases, J lost 5 bases, and 18 bases lay in between. CDR3 length equals 15 residues. The CDR3: CASSQILGGKETQYF. The CDR3 DNA follows: TGTGCCAGCAGCCAAATTTTAGGGGGGAAGGAGACCCAGTACTTC.

This chain links TRBV27 with TRBJ1-6; 9 nucleotides line up with TRBD1. CDR3 size: 16 residues. V gave up 2 bases and J gave up 6 bases; unmatched junction bases: 5. Germline CDR1 is MNHEY and CDR2 is SMNVEV (reference sequence). CDR3 DNA sequence: TGTGCCAGCAGTTTAATACAGGGGGCGTTTAATTCACCCCTCCACTTT. Translated: CASSLIQGAFNSPLHF.

The chain links TRBV19 to TRBJ2-2; TRBD2 matches at 8 bases. The V gene's germline CDR1 is LNHDA and CDR2 SQIVND (reference sequence). CDR3 length equals 16 residues. Trimming removed 8 bases from V and 4 bases from J; junction bases left unmatched: 12. The CDR3 nucleotides read TGTGCCAGTGACACGGGGGGGGCTCGAGTCACCGGGGAGCTGTTTTTT. Translated: CASDTGGARVTGELFF.

The rearrangement links TRBV6-5 to TRBJ1-2, with TRBD1 matching over 9 bases. The J segment lost 8 bases and the V segment lost 10 bases, leaving 5 bases of the junction unmatched. CDR1 MNHEY and CDR2 SVGAGI come from the germline V gene. This CDR3 contains 11 residues. The CDR3 sequence: CANGQGYGYTF. The CDR3 DNA reads TGTGCCAACGGACAGGGGTACGGCTACACCTTC.